A single sample gave rise to the 19 T cell receptor beta chains below, sequenced in a study of T cells in Graves' hyperthyroidism and ophthalmopathy. TCR beta CDR3 regions were amplified from RNA transcripts. First-round RT-PCR targeting the TCR CDR3 was performed with the HTBI primer set. TCRdb ran MiXCR on the multiplex PCR reads and lists one entry per CDR3 protein. The sample gives around 600,000 distinct CDR3 sequences, approximately 14% of which show up once; under 15% is in the top ten. Sequenced input: blood. The receptors were gathered from a woman aged 50 to 60 with Graves' ophthalmopathy.

This clonotype was detected many times. This chain connects TRBV5-1 to TRBJ2-1; D may be TRBD1 (6 bases). Germline V CDR1 and CDR2: SGHRS, YFSETQ. Between the trimmed V and J ends, which lost 2 bases and 4 bases, there was a span of 13 bases. CDR3 length: 15 residues. This CDR3 reads CASSFVTGGYNEQFF. The CDR3 nucleotides read TGCGCCAGCAGCTTTGTGACAGGCGGGTACAATGAGCAGTTCTTC.

This clonotype was seen only a few times. The V call is TRBV9, the J call TRBJ2-7; 8 bases fit TRBD1. CDR3 length: 13 amino acids. V lost 0 bases and J lost 7; bases outside the gene matches: 3. The V gene's germline CDR1 is SGDLS and CDR2 YYNGEE. The CDR3 loop is CASSVEGDREQYF. CDR3 bases: TGTGCCAGCAGCGTAGAAGGGGACAGGGAGCAGTACTTC.

Comment on this clonotype: Given a much more abundant clone one base away, this may be a read error. The V gene is TRBV7-8, the J gene TRBJ2-1; D might be TRBD1 or TRBD2, each matching 6 bases. This CDR3 has 16 amino acids. Trimming removed 8 bases at V and 4 bases at J, with 21 bases between. Germline-derived CDR1 and CDR2 are SGHVS and FQNEAQ. CDR3: CASDLWGAGSYNEQFF. The CDR3 region has the DNA TGTGCCAGCGACCTCTGGGGGGCGGGGTCTTACAATGAGCAGTTCTTC.

This clonotype came up many times. V and J are TRBV29-1 and TRBJ2-1; TRBD2 matches 10 bases. The germline gives CDR1 SQVTM, CDR2 ANQGSEA. V shed 0 bases, J shed 6 bases, and the junction held 8 bases outside the gene matches. The length of the CDR3 is 16 residues. The CDR3 DNA follows: TGCAGCGTTGAAGACCCCTCTAGCGGGAGAAGCAATGAGCAGTTCTTC. Translated, it gives CSVEDPSSGRSNEQFF.

The chain carries TRBV29-1 and TRBJ2-1; 10 bases match TRBD1. The CDR3 has 13 residues. Germline loops: CDR1 SQVTM, CDR2 ANQGSEA. J gave up 8 bases and V 7 bases, and 8 bases lay outside the gene matches. The CDR3 sequence: CSGRGQGWDEQFF. The CDR3 DNA is TGCAGCGGGAGGGGACAGGGGTGGGATGAGCAGTTCTTC.

This clonotype was seen many times. This chain uses TRBV20-1 with TRBJ2-7, with 8 positions matching TRBD2. V shed 5 bases and J 2 bases; nucleotides not matched to a gene: 2. The CDR3 is 12 amino acids. Germline CDR1 DFQATT, CDR2 SNEGSKA (reference sequence). The CDR3: CSAGLAAYEQYF. The CDR3 coding sequence is TGCAGTGCTGGACTAGCTGCCTACGAGCAGTACTTC.

This chain links TRBV7-9 with TRBJ2-7, with a tentative D call TRBD1 (6 bases). The CDR3 is made up of 19 amino acids. Looked up from germline, CDR1 is SEHNR and CDR2 is FQNEAQ (reference sequence). V lost 2 bases and J lost 5, with 28 bases in between. Here the CDR3 reads CASSLSDLVRPGQTNEQYF. The CDR3 nucleotides are TGTGCCAGCAGCTTATCGGATCTCGTCAGACCGGGACAAACCAACGAGCAGTACTTC.

This clonotype has at least ten counts. This sequence joins TRBV2 and TRBJ1-1; 12 positions match TRBD1. The CDR3 runs 15 residues. The germline gives CDR1 SNHLY, CDR2 FYNNEI. The junction had 10 bases not matched to a gene; V was cut back by 6 bases and J by 8 bases. The CDR3 DNA sequence: TGTGCCAGCAGACCCCCGGGACAGGGGGCAATCGAAGCTTTCTTT. Its translation is CASRPPGQGAIEAFF.

The rearrangement links TRBV7-3 to TRBJ2-6; the match to TRBD1 covers 7 bases. The length of the CDR3 is 18 residues. J was trimmed by 3 bases and V by 2 bases; bases with no gene match: 10. Germline V lookup: CDR1 SGHTA, CDR2 FQGTGA. The CDR3 coding sequence is TGTGCCAGCAGCTTATTGGGCACGACAGGGCATGGGGCCAACGTCCTGACTTTC. The encoded protein is CASSLLGTTGHGANVLTF.

This clonotype was seen repeatedly, ten times or more. This chain uses TRBV7-9 with TRBJ2-1; TRBD2 matches 11 bases. There are 20 residues in the CDR3. J was trimmed by 0 bases and V by 5 bases; bases with no gene match: 15. CDR1 and CDR2 (germline): SEHNR, FQNEAQ (reference sequence). In DNA, the CDR3 is TGTGCCAGCAGCCATAATCCGGGACTAGCGGCTATGAGCTCCTACAATGAGCAGTTCTTC. Its translation: CASSHNPGLAAMSSYNEQFF.

This clonotype was recorded many times. The chain joins TRBV7-9 to TRBJ1-1; 7 bases are shared with TRBD1. Germline V CDR1 and CDR2: SEHNR, FQNEAQ (reference sequence). The ends lost 5 bases at V and 4 bases at J; junction bases unmatched: 13. The CDR3 runs to 16 residues. CDR3 DNA: TGTGCCAGCAGCCTAGGACCGGACAGGAGGACCACTGAAGCTTTCTTT. Residues: CASSLGPDRRTTEAFF.

This clonotype was detected ten times or more. This rearrangement joins TRBV5-1 to TRBJ1-1; the match to TRBD1 covers 10 bases. Germline V gene lookup returns CDR1 SGHRS and CDR2 YFSETQ. The CDR3 consists of 19 residues. Germline trimming cut 3 bases from V and 0 bases from J; bases unmatched to any gene: 14. Here the CDR3 reads CASSSLDRGNLILNTEAFF. Written as DNA, the CDR3 is TGCGCCAGCAGCTCCCTGGACAGGGGGAATCTGATTCTGAACACTGAAGCTTTCTTT.

In DNA, the CDR3 is TGTGCCAGCAGTTACTTGCGGCCTCAGCCCCAGCATTTT. Its protein is CASSYLRPQPQHF. V gene TRBV6-5 combines with J gene TRBJ1-5; D gene ambiguous. CDR1 and CDR2 (germline): MNHEY, SVGAGI. V lost 1 base to trimming and J lost 6 bases, with 7 bases between them. The CDR3 spans 13 residues.

This clonotype was detected only a few times. The chain is built from TRBV20-1 and TRBJ1-3; no reliable D call. Germline CDR1 reads DFQATT; CDR2 reads SNEGSKA (reference sequence). V was trimmed by 6 bases and J by 0 bases, leaving 12 bases between them. CDR3 length: 14 amino acids. This chain's CDR3 is CSAQLPISGNTIYF. The CDR3 nucleotides read TGCAGTGCCCAGCTTCCGATCTCTGGAAACACCATATATTTT.

The chain employs TRBV6-1 and TRBJ2-7; TRBD1 matches at 11 bases. The V and J ends lost 5 bases and 6 bases, in that order; junction bases with no gene match: 9. The CDR3 contains 15 residues. The germline gives CDR1 MNHNS, CDR2 SASEGT. CDR3: CASSSGTGGSLEQYF. As DNA, the CDR3 is TGTGCCAGCAGTTCCGGGACAGGGGGTAGTCTCGAGCAGTACTTC.

J is TRBJ1-2 and V is TRBV7-3; D is unclear. Germline loops: CDR1 SGHTA, CDR2 FQGTGA. The CDR3 spans 15 residues. V gave up 1 base and J gave up 0 bases, with 9 bases separating them. CDR3 bases: TGTGCCAGCAGCTTAATCGGCACAACTAACTATGGCTACACCTTC. This gives the protein CASSLIGTTNYGYTF.

The V gene is TRBV5-1, the J gene TRBJ2-5; TRBD1 matches 7 bases. Germline V gives CDR1 SGHRS, CDR2 YFSETQ. J was trimmed by 2 bases and V by 6 bases; bases with no gene match: 7. The CDR3 is made up of 14 amino acids. CDR3 nucleotide sequence: TGCGCCAGCATGGACAGGATGACACAAGAGACCCAGTACTTC. Its protein is CASMDRMTQETQYF. Using reference TRBV5-1 and TRBJ2-5 for the parts outside the CDR3, the full variable domain is KAGVTQTPRYLIKTRGQQVTLSCSPISGHRSVSWYQQTPGQGLQFLFEYFSETQRNKGNFPGRFSGRQFSNSRSEMNVSTLELGDSALYLCASMDRMTQETQYFGPGTRLLVL.

This clonotype was observed a handful of times. V and J are TRBV28 and TRBJ2-1, with TRBD2 as a possible D gene (5 bases). Trimming took off 11 bases at V and 15 bases at J, with 14 bases between the two ends. Germline V gene lookup returns CDR1 MDHEN and CDR2 SYDVKM. This CDR3 has 9 residues. CDR3 residues: CASTTRGFF. DNA of the CDR3: TGTGCCTCGACTACCCGTGGGTTCTTC.

In this sample, this clonotype turned up many times. A read error may produce the germline difference seen at one junction end. This chain connects TRBV7-7 to TRBJ2-2; D not resolved. CDR3 length equals 13 residues. CDR1 and CDR2 (germline): SSHAT, FNYEAQ (reference sequence). This chain's CDR3 is CASSSTEAGELFF. The CDR3 nucleotides read TGTGCTAGCAGCTCCACCGAAGCAGGGGAGCTGTTTTTT.